The next 13 T cell receptor beta chains were all read from a single sample in a study of vaccination and CD4 T cells after COVID-19. Indicated treatment: roughly 11-day PBMC culture with coronavirus spike peptide pools or control peptides (ViraFEST assay). Their antigens are not known. The Oncomine TCR Beta short-read assay was applied to DNA of cultured CD4+ T cells. TCRdb independently ran MiXCR on the PCR reads; one entry per CDR3 protein. The data hold around 13,000 distinct CDR3 sequences, with around a fifth observed a single time. The sample taken for sequencing was cultured CD4+ T cells from blood. The receptors come from a human donor with COVID-19.

This chain links TRBV6-2 or TRBV6-3 with TRBJ2-3; TRBD2 is a possible D gene (6 bases). The CDR3 is 14 amino acids. The V end was cut by 6 bases, the J end by 2 bases, with 12 bases between. Germline values: CDR1 MNHEY, CDR2 SVGEGT. For the CDR3, the DNA is TGTGCCAGCAGGAGGTGGGGGGACACAGATACGCAGTATTTT. Translated: CASRRWGDTDTQYF.

The chain carries TRBV30 and TRBJ2-5; TRBD2 might be the D (6 bases). V gave up 1 base and J gave up 5 bases, with 8 bases separating them. Germline V CDR1 and CDR2: GTSNPN, SVGIG (reference sequence). This CDR3 spans 12 amino acids. CDR3 loop: CAWSASGETQYF. For the CDR3, the DNA is TGTGCCTGGAGTGCCAGCGGGGAGACCCAGTACTTC.

The gene calls are TRBV6-5 and TRBJ2-1; D perhaps matches TRBD1 (5 bases). This CDR3 has 16 residues. The germline CDR1 and CDR2 sequences are MNHEY and SVGAGI. Trimming removed 0 bases from V and 5 bases from J, with 14 bases in between. Written as DNA, the CDR3 is TGTGCCAGCAGTTACTCGAGAGCCAGGGTACACAATGAGCAGTTCTTC. Amino acid sequence: CASSYSRARVHNEQFF.

The chain combines TRBV2 with TRBJ2-5; no firm D call. Between the trimmed V and J ends, which lost 0 bases and 4 bases, there was a span of 9 bases. This CDR3 has 14 residues. Per the germline V gene, CDR1 is SNHLY and CDR2 is FYNNEI. The CDR3 reads CASSEAESLETQYF. The CDR3 DNA sequence: TGTGCCAGCAGTGAAGCCGAGTCTTTAGAGACCCAGTACTTC.

This clonotype was seen only a few times. The chain uses TRBV7-9 and TRBJ1-2; a weak D match, TRBD1 (6 bases). Trimming removed 5 bases at V and 8 bases at J, with 18 bases between. CDR3 length: 14 amino acids. Germline assignment: CDR1 SEHNR and CDR2 FQNEAQ (reference sequence). CDR3 bases: TGTGCCAGCAGCCTCGGTGAGGGGGGAGGCGGCTACACCTTC. It codes for CASSLGEGGGGYTF.

This clonotype was seen only a few times. The rearrangement links TRBV23-1 to TRBJ2-2; TRBD1 matches at 9 bases. TRBV23-1 is an ORF, with its function uncertain. The CDR3 totals 17 residues. The J segment lost 2 bases and the V segment lost 4 bases, leaving 8 bases of the junction unmatched. The CDR3 region is CASSPTTGQGNTGELFF. The CDR3 DNA follows: TGCGCCAGCAGTCCGACGACGGGACAGGGAAACACCGGGGAGCTGTTTTTT.

This clonotype was observed a handful of times. The rearrangement uses TRBV6-1 and TRBJ2-7; 13 bases align to TRBD2. The CDR3 has 17 residues. The junction had 11 bases not matched to a gene; V was cut back by 6 bases and J by 3 bases. Germline V gene lookup returns CDR1 MNHNS and CDR2 SASEGT. CDR3 nucleotide sequence: TGTGCCAGCAGCCGCCCCCTTAGACTAGCGGGGGGCTACGAGCAGTACTTC. This translates into CASSRPLRLAGGYEQYF.

The chain is built from TRBV28 and TRBJ2-6, with 7 bases lining up with TRBD2. J lost 4 bases, V lost 11 bases, and 11 bases had no gene match. Germline lookup yields CDR1 MDHEN and CDR2 SYDVKM. The CDR3 is 15 residues long. The CDR3: CAAWGGRFGANVLTF. CDR3 nucleotides: TGTGCCGCATGGGGGGGGAGGTTCGGGGCCAACGTCCTGACTTTC.

This clonotype was observed a handful of times. V and J are TRBV15 and TRBJ2-5; 13 positions agree with TRBD2. CDR1 LNHNV and CDR2 YYDKDF come from the germline V gene (reference sequence). J gave up 3 bases and V 6 bases, and 7 bases lay outside the gene matches. The CDR3 contains 16 residues. CDR3 nucleotides: TGTGCCACCAGTTCACAGGGACTAGCGGGGAAAGAGACCCAGTACTTC. It encodes CATSSQGLAGKETQYF.

This clonotype was seen a handful of times. V gene TRBV6-2 or TRBV6-3 combines with J gene TRBJ1-2; weak D call: TRBD1 (5 bases). CDR3 size: 13 residues. Germline V gene lookup returns CDR1 MNHEY and CDR2 SVGEGT. The V gene lost 2 bases and the J gene lost 5 bases, with 9 bases spanning the gap. Written as DNA, the CDR3 is TGTGCCAGCAGTTACAGGGGACCGTATGGCTACACCTTC. Translation: CASSYRGPYGYTF.

This clonotype occurred a few times. The chain has TRBV14 and TRBJ2-5, with 10 positions matching TRBD1. CDR1 SGHDN and CDR2 FVKESK come from the germline V gene. V shed 3 bases and J 5 bases; nucleotides not matched to a gene: 6. This CDR3 region has 15 residues. The CDR3 bases are TGTGCCAGCAGCCATGACAGGGGGCGGAGGGAGACCCAGTACTTC. Its protein is CASSHDRGRRETQYF. Supplemented by reference TRBV14 and TRBJ2-5, the full variable domain reads EAGVTQFPSHSVIEKGQTVTLRCDPISGHDNLYWYRRVMGKEIKFLLHFVKESKQDESGMPNNRFLAERTGGTYSTLKVQPAELEDSGVYFCASSHDRGRRETQYFGPGTRLLVL.

This clonotype was detected only a few times. The chain joins TRBV19 to TRBJ2-3, with D perhaps matching TRBD1 (5 bases). The CDR3 loop spans 16 amino acids. Trimming removed 1 base at V and 3 bases at J, with 14 bases between. From germline, CDR1 is LNHDA and CDR2 SQIVND (reference sequence). In DNA form, the CDR3 reads TGTGCCAGTAGTATAGGACCGACAGTCCTGACAGATACGCAGTATTTT. This encodes CASSIGPTVLTDTQYF. Using reference TRBV19 and TRBJ2-3 for the parts outside the CDR3, the full variable domain is DGGITQSPKYLFRKEGQNVTLSCEQNLNHDAMYWYRQDPGQGLRLIYYSQIVNDFQKGDIAEGYSVSREKKESFPLTVTSAQKNPTAFYLCASSIGPTVLTDTQYFGPGTRLTVL.

CDR3 coding DNA: TGTGCCAGCAGCAGAGTCCCGGGACGACCAAACACCGGGGAGCTGTTTTTT. Protein sequence: CASSRVPGRPNTGELFF. The gene calls are TRBV7-3 and TRBJ2-2, with D perhaps matching TRBD1 or TRBD2 (5 bases each). The V end was cut by 5 bases, the J end by 2 bases, with 18 bases between. Germline V gene data show CDR1 as SGHTA and CDR2 as FQGTGA. CDR3 length equals 17 residues.